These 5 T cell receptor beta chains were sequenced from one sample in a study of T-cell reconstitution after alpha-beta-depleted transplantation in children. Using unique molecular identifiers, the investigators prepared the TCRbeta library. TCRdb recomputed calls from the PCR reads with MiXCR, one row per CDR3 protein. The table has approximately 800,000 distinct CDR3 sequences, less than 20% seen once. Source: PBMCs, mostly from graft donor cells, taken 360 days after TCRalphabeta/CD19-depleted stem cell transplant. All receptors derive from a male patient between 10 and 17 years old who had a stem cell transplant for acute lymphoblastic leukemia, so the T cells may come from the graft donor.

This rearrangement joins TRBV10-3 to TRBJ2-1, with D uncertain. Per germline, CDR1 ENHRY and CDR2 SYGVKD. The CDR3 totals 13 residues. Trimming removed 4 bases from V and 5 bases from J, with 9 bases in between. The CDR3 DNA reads TGTGCCATCAGTGGGGATCCTAACAATGAGCAGTTCTTC. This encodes CAISGDPNNEQFF.

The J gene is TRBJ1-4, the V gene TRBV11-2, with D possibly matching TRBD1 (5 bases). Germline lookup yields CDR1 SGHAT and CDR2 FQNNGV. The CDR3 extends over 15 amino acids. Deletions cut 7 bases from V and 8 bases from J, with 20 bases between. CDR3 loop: CASTSIDQRGEKLFF. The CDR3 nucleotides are TGTGCCAGCACCTCGATTGATCAACGGGGGGAAAAACTGTTTTTT.

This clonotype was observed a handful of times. The CDR3 loop reads CASSLTIYRTSGKKTYEQYF. The CDR3, as DNA: TGCGCCAGCAGCTTGACTATCTATCGGACTAGCGGGAAAAAGACCTACGAGCAGTACTTC. This chain uses TRBV5-1 with TRBJ2-7, with 12 positions matching TRBD2. V was pared by 1 base and J by 2 bases, with 16 bases of the junction left unmatched. The CDR3 is 20 amino acids. Germline assignment: CDR1 SGHRS and CDR2 YFSETQ.

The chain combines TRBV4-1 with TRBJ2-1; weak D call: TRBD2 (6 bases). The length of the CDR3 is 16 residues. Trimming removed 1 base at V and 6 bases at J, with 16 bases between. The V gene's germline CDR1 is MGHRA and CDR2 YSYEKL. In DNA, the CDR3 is TGCGCCAGCAGCCAAGTCTCACCGGGAGCGGGCAATGAGCAGTTCTTC. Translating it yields CASSQVSPGAGNEQFF.

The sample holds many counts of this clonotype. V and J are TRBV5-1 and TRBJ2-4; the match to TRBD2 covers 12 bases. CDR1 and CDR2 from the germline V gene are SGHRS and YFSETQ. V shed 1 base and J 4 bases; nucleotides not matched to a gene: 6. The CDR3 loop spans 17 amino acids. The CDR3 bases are TGCGCCAGCAGCTTGCGTCTAGCGGGAGGGCTGAAAAACATTCAGTACTTC. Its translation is CASSLRLAGGLKNIQYF.